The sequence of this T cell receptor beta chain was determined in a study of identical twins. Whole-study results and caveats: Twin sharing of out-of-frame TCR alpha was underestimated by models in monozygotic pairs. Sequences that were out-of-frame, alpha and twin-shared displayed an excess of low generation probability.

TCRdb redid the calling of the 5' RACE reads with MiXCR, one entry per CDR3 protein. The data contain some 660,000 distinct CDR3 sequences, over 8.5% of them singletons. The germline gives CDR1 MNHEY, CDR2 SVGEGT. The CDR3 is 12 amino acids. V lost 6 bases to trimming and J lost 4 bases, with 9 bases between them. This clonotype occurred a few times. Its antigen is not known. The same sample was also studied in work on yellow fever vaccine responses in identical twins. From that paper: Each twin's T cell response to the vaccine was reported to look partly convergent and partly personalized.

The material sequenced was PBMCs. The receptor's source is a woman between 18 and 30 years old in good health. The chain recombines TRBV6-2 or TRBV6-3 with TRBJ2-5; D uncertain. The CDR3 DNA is TGTGCCAGCAGGTCGGACGGAGAGACCCAGTACTTC. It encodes CASRSDGETQYF.